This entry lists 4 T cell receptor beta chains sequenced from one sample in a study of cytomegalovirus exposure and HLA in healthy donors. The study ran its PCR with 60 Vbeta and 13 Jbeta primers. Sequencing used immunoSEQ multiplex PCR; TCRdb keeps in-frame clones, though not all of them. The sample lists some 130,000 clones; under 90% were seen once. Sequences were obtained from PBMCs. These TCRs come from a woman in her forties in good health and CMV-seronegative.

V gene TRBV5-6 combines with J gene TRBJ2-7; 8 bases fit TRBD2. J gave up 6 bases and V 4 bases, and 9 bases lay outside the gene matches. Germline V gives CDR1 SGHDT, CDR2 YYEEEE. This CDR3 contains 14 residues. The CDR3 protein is CASSPGGAGLEQYF. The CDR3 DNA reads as TGTGCCAGCAGCCCCGGGGGGGCTGGGCTCGAGCAGTACTTC.

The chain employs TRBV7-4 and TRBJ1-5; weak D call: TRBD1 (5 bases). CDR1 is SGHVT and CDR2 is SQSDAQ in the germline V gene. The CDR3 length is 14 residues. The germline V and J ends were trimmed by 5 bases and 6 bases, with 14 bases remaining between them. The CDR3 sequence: CASSPAGGSQPQHF. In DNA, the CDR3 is TGTGCCAGCAGCCCAGCCGGGGGAAGTCAGCCCCAGCATTTT. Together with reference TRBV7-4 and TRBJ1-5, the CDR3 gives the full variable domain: GAGVSQSPRYKVAKRGRDVALRCDSISGHVTLYWYRQTLGQGSEVLTYSQSDAQRDKSGRPSGRFSAERPERSVSTLKIQRTEQGDSAVYLCASSPAGGSQPQHFGDGTRLSIL.

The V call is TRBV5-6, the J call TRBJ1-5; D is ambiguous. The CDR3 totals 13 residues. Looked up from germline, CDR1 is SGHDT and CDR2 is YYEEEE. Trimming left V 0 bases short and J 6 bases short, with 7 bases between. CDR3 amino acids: CASSLGTSQPQHF. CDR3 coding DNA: TGTGCCAGCAGCTTGGGAACCAGTCAGCCCCAGCATTTT.

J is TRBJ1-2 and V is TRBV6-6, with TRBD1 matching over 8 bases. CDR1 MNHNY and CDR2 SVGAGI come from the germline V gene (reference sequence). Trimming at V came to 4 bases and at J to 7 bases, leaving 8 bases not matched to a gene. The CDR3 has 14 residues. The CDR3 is CASSSRAGGFGYTF. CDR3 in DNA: TGTGCCAGCAGTTCCCGGGCAGGGGGCTTTGGCTACACCTTC.